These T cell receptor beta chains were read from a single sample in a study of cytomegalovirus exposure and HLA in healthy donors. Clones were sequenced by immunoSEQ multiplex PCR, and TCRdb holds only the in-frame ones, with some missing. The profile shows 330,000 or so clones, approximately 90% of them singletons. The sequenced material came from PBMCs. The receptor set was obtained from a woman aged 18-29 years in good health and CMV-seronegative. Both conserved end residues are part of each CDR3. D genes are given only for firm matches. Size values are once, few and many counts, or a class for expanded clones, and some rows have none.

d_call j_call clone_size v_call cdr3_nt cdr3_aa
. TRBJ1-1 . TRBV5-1 TGCGCCAGCAGTTTCGTTGGGGAGTCGGGCGAAGCTTTCTTT CASSFVGESGEAFF
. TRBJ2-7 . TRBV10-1 TGCGCCAGCCCACCCTGGGGACACCACTACGAGCAGTACTTC CASPPWGHHYEQYF
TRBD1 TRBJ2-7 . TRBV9 TGTGCCAGCAGCCCAAAAGGCCCCGGGACAGTTATACCCTACGAGCAGTACTTC CASSPKGPGTVIPYEQYF
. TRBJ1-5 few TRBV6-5 TGTGCCAGCAGGCCACAGGGTTACAATCAGCCCCAGCATTTT CASRPQGYNQPQHF
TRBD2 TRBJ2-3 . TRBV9 TGTGCCAGCAGCGGAGGACTAGCGGGAGTAGATACGCAGTATTTT CASSGGLAGVDTQYF
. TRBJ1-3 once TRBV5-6 TGTGCCAGCAGCCCTTCTTGGTGGGAGGCTGGAAACACCATATATTTT CASSPSWWEAGNTIYF
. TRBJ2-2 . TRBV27 TGTGCCAGCAGTGGGAGACCCGGGACCGGGGAGCTGTTTTTT CASSGRPGTGELFF
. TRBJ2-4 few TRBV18 TGTGCCAGCTCAGGCGACAGACCTCCCAAAAACATTCAGTACTTC CASSGDRPPKNIQYF
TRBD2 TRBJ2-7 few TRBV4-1 TGCGCCAGCAGCCCACTGAACGGGGGGGAATACGAGCAGTACTTC CASSPLNGGEYEQYF
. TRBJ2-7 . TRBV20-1 TGCAGTGCTTTGGCAACCTACGAGCAGTACTTC CSALATYEQYF
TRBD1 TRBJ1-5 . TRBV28 TGTGCCAGCAGTTCCGCCGGGACAGGGAACAATCAGCCCCAGCATTTT CASSSAGTGNNQPQHF
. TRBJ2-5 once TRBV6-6 TGTGCCAGCACCACCAGGCCCGGACAGCCCTACTTC CASTTRPGQPYF
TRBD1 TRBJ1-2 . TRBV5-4 TGTGCCAGCAGCTATCCCGGGACAGGGGGCGGAAACTATGGCTACACCTTC CASSYPGTGGGNYGYTF
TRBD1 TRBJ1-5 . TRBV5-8 TGTGCCAGCAGCGAAGGACAGGTCGGTCAGCCCCAGCATTTT CASSEGQVGQPQHF
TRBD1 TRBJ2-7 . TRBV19 TGTGCCAGTAGTGCCCAAGCAGGACAGGTCATCTCCTACGAGCAGTACTTC CASSAQAGQVISYEQYF
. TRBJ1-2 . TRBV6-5 TGTGCCAGCACACAGGGCAACTATGGCTACACCTTC CASTQGNYGYTF
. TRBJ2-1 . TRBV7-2 TGTGCCAGCAGCTACTCAGGACTGGAAAATGAGCAGTTCTTC CASSYSGLENEQFF
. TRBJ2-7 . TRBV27 TGTGCCAGCAGCCCTCACCGGGACACTACCTACGAGCAGTACTTC CASSPHRDTTYEQYF
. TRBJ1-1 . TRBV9 TGTGCCAGCAGCGTAGCTACGAACACTGAAGCTTTCTTT CASSVATNTEAFF
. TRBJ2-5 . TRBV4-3 TGCGCCAGCAGTCGCCAGGTTTCCGAGACCCAGTACTTC CASSRQVSETQYF
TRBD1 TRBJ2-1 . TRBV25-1 TGTGCCAGCAGTGATGGGTTTGGGGACAGGAACTACAATGAGCAGTTCTTC CASSDGFGDRNYNEQFF
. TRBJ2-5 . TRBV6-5 TGTGCCAGCAGCCAATGGGGGGGGCAGGGTGAGACCCAGTACTTC CASSQWGGQGETQYF
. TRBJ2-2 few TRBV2 TGTGCCAGCAAACTAAACACCGGGGAGCTGTTTTTT CASKLNTGELFF
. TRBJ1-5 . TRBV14 TGTGCCAGCAGCCAAGGGGGGGGAGCCCTGGCCCAGCCCCAGCATTTT CASSQGGGALAQPQHF
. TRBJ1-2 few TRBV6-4 TGTGCCAGCAGCCGGGACTCACCGGCGGGTTCATATGGCTACACCTTC CASSRDSPAGSYGYTF
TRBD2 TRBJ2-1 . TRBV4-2 TGTGCCAGCAGCCAAACTCTAGCGGGAGGATGGGATGAGCAGTTCTTC CASSQTLAGGWDEQFF
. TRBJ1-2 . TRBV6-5 TGTGCCAGCAGCCCTCTTGTGGTAGGAGCCTATGGCTACACCTTC CASSPLVVGAYGYTF
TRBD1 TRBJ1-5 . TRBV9 TGTGCCAGCAGCCCAACAGGGGGCTTAGATCAGCCCCAGCATTTT CASSPTGGLDQPQHF
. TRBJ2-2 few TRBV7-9 TGTGCCAGCAGCTTAAGGGGAACCGGGGAGCTGTTTTTT CASSLRGTGELFF
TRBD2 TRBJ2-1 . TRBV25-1 TGTGCCAGCAGTCCCCGGCTAGCGGGAGTCAGAGATGAGCAGTTCTTC CASSPRLAGVRDEQFF
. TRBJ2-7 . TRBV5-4 TGTGCCAGCAACTCGGACAGCTACGAGCAGTACTTC CASNSDSYEQYF
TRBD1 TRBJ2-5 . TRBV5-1 TGCGCCAGCAGCCCCTCGGGGACAGGGGGCGGAGAGACCCAGTACTTC CASSPSGTGGGETQYF
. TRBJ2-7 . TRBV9 TGTGCCAGCAGCCCTAGCCCCGAGACTAGTTCCGAGCAGTACTTC CASSPSPETSSEQYF
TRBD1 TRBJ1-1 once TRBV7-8 TGTGCCAGCAGCTTAGTGGACAGGGCGAACACTGAAGCTTTCTTT CASSLVDRANTEAFF
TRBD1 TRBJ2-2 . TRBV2 TGTGCCAGCAGTCCAGGGACAGGCTTATCGGGCACCGGGGAGCTGTTTTTT CASSPGTGLSGTGELFF
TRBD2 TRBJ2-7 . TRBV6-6 TGTGCCAGCGGCCCCGGGGGGAACTACGAGCAGTACTTC CASGPGGNYEQYF
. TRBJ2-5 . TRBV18 TGTGCCAGCTCACCACCGCCGCGAGAGACCCAGTACTTC CASSPPPRETQYF
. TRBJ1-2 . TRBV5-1 TGCGCCAGCAGCCGTATGGGGGCGGATGGCTACACCTTC CASSRMGADGYTF
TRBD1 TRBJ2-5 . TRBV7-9 TGTGCCAGCAGCTTCGGGGACAGGGAGAATCGAGAGACCCAGTACTTC CASSFGDRENRETQYF
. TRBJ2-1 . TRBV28 TGTGCCAGCAGTTTCGGGTATGAGCAGTTCTTC CASSFGYEQFF
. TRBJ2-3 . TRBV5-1 TGCGCCAGCAGCTCGACTACTCCGAGCACAGATACGCAGTATTTT CASSSTTPSTDTQYF
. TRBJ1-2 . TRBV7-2 TGTGCCAGCAGCTCAGGGTCCTCCTATGGCTACACCTTC CASSSGSSYGYTF
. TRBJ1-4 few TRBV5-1 TGCGCCAGCAGCTTGGGTAACAGGGAAGCTGAAAAACTGTTTTTT CASSLGNREAEKLFF
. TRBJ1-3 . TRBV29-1 TGCAGCGTTGAAGCCTGGGACCCGGGGACTCAACAAAGCTCTGGAAACACCATATATTTT CSVEAWDPGTQQSSGNTIYF
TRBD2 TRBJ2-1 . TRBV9 TGTGCCAGCAGCGCCACCGGGACTAGCGGGGGGAGCTCCTACAATGAGCAGTTCTTC CASSATGTSGGSSYNEQFF
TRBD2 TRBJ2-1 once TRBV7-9 TGTGCCAGCAGCTCAGCCGGGACTAGCGGTCCTCGCTCCTACAATGAGCAGTTCTTC CASSSAGTSGPRSYNEQFF
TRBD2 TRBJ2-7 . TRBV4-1 TGCGCCAGCACCCCCCTCTTACTAGCGGGCTCTGGGGAGCAGTACTTC CASTPLLLAGSGEQYF
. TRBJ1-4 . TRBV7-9 TGTGCCAGCAGCCAACAGAATAATAATGAAAAACTGTTTTTT CASSQQNNNEKLFF
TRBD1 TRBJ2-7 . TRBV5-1 TGCGCCAGCAGCCCCGGACAGGGGGAGATGCTACGGACGGGGCAGTACTTC CASSPGQGEMLRTGQYF
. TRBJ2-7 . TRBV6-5 TGTGCCAGCAGTTACTCGACGGGGGACCGTCCCTACGAGCAGTACTTC CASSYSTGDRPYEQYF